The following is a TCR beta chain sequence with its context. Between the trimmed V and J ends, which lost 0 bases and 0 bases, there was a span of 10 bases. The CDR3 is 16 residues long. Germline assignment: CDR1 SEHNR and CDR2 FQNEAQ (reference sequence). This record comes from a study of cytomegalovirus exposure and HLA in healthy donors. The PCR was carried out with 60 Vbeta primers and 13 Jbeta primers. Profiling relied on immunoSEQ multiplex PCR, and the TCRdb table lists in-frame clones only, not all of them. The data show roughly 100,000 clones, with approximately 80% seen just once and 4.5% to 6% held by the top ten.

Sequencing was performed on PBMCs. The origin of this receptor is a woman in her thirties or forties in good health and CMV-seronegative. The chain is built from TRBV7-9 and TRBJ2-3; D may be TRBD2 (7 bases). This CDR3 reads CASSLAGGPSTDTQYF. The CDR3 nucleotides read TGTGCCAGCAGCTTAGCCGGGGGGCCGAGCACAGATACGCAGTATTTT.